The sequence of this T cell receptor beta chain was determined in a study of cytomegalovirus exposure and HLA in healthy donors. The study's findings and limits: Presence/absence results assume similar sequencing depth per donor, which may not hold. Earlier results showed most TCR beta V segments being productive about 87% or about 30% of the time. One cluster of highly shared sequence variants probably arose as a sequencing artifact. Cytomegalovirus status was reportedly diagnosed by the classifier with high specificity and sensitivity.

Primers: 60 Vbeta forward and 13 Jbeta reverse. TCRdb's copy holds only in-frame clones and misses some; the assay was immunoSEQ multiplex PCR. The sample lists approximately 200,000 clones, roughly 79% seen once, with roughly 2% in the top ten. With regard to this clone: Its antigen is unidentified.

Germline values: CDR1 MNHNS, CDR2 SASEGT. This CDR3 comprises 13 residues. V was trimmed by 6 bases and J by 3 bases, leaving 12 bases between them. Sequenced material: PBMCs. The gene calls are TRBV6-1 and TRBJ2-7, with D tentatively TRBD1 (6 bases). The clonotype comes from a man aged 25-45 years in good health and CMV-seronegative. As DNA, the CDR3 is TGTGCCAGCAGCCACAGGGAAGACTACGAGCAGTACTTC. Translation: CASSHREDYEQYF.